This T cell receptor (beta chain) was found in a study of shared clonotypes between healthy human individuals. PCR replicates from unsorted PBMC used around 300 ng DNA, and this amount was roughly 32,000 T cell genomes. PBMC DNA, left unsorted, was sequenced on ten immunoSEQ deep assay plates. Profiled with immunoSEQ multiplex PCR; TCRdb holds only in-frame clones, not every one. The table lists about 460,000 clones, roughly 80% of them singletons. In its sample, this clone was seen a few times. Looked up from germline, CDR1 is SGHRS and CDR2 is YFSETQ. V lost 4 bases to trimming and J lost 10 bases, with 26 bases between them. This CDR3 comprises 16 residues.

J is TRBJ2-5 and V is TRBV5-1, with D possibly TRBD2 on 6 matching bases. This TCR was recovered from a woman in her forties in good health. Some clones in this sample may be carry-over from other donors' samples. The sequencing input was PBMCs. In DNA, the CDR3 is TGCGCCAGCAGCCCGCAGGGCGGGAAGGCCGTTGGAGACCAGTACTTC. This gives the protein CASSPQGGKAVGDQYF. Full variable domain (outside the CDR3, taken from reference TRBV5-1 and TRBJ2-5): KAGVTQTPRYLIKTRGQQVTLSCSPISGHRSVSWYQQTPGQGLQFLFEYFSETQRNKGNFPGRFSGRQFSNSRSEMNVSTLELGDSALYLCASSPQGGKAVGDQYFGPGTRLLVL.